The 29 T cell receptor beta chains given below trace back to one sample, sequenced in a study of cytomegalovirus exposure and HLA in healthy donors (dated by TCRdb to about 2017). Libraries were prepared through the immunoSEQ multiplex PCR assay. For the multiplex PCR, a mixture combining 60 forward primers for TCR Vbeta segments and 13 reverse primers for TCR Jbeta segments was used. Here the immuneACCESS table is served through TCRdb, limited to in-frame sequences with V and J called. Missing clones are a known gap in these copies; in checked studies unresolved V genes cover under half, and the rest lacks a known reason. Recorded for this sample are around 180,000 clones; approximately 84% of them occurred a single time. The top ten clonotypes cover 0.2% to 0.3% of the sample. Material for sequencing was PBMCs. Every receptor here comes from a boy aged 10-17 years in good health and CMV-seronegative.

V gene TRBV7-9 combines with J gene TRBJ2-3, with D perhaps TRBD2 (6 bases). Trimming shortened V by 1 base and J by 3 bases, and 14 bases separated the two germline ends. The CDR3 runs to 16 residues. Germline V gene data show CDR1 as SEHNR and CDR2 as FQNEAQ (reference sequence). CDR3 sequence: CASSLGRGTRTDTQYF. In nucleotides, the CDR3 is TGTGCCAGCAGCTTAGGTCGGGGGACGAGGACAGATACGCAGTATTTT.

V is TRBV28 and J is TRBJ2-1; no reliable D call. Germline V CDR1 and CDR2: MDHEN, SYDVKM. The CDR3 runs 16 residues. The V end was cut by 5 bases, the J end by 0 bases, with 14 bases between. CDR3 in DNA: TGTGCCAGCAGTCCTTCTCGCGAGAGCTCCTACAATGAGCAGTTCTTC. The encoded protein is CASSPSRESSYNEQFF.

Comments on this clone: The sample holds other DNA sequences that translate to the same CDR3. V and J are TRBV18 and TRBJ2-3, with D uncertain. This CDR3 contains 12 residues. V was pared by 3 bases and J by 5 bases, with 6 bases between. The germline V gene has CDR1 KGHSH and CDR2 LQKENI. The DNA for the CDR3 is TGTGCCAGCTCACCTAGTGGAGATACGCAGTATTTT. It is translated as CASSPSGDTQYF.

The J gene is TRBJ1-2, the V gene TRBV30, with 8 bases that match TRBD1. Germline trimming cut 5 bases from V and 6 bases from J; bases unmatched to any gene: 8. Germline CDR1 reads GTSNPN; CDR2 reads SVGIG (reference sequence). The CDR3 is 13 amino acids. The CDR3 protein is CAWADRGRDGYTF. The CDR3 DNA sequence: TGTGCCTGGGCTGACAGGGGACGGGATGGCTACACCTTC.

The rearrangement links TRBV6-5 to TRBJ1-2, with 8 bases that match TRBD1. This CDR3 comprises 13 residues. Germline CDR1 and CDR2: MNHEY and SVGAGI. The V and J ends lost 2 bases and 6 bases, in that order; junction bases with no gene match: 2. The CDR3: CASSYPGGNGYTF. The CDR3 region has the DNA TGTGCCAGCAGTTACCCAGGGGGCAATGGCTACACCTTC.

The V and J genes are TRBV9 and TRBJ1-1; 12 bases map to TRBD1. The germline CDR1 and CDR2 sequences are SGDLS and YYNGEE. The CDR3 is 15 residues long. With 5 bases clipped from V and 4 bases from J, the junction kept 6 bases outside the gene matches. CDR3 protein: CASSILGQGATEAFF. DNA of the CDR3: TGTGCCAGCAGTATCTTGGGACAGGGGGCCACTGAAGCTTTCTTT.

The chain uses TRBV7-8 and TRBJ2-6; D might be TRBD1 (6 bases). The CDR3 sequence is 18 residues long. Trimming cost V 1 base and J 4 bases, with 17 bases left between them. Germline CDR1 and CDR2: SGHVS and FQNEAQ. CDR3 amino acids: CASSLGSQGLGGANVLTF. The CDR3 DNA is TGTGCCAGCAGCTTAGGAAGCCAGGGGCTCGGCGGGGCCAACGTCCTGACTTTC.

This clone was seen a handful of times. The chain links TRBV10-3 to TRBJ2-7; a weak D match, TRBD2 (6 bases). The CDR3 is 14 amino acids. From germline, CDR1 is ENHRY and CDR2 SYGVKD. V was pared by 2 bases and J by 6 bases, with 14 bases between. The CDR3 here is CAISERTRGFEQYF. The CDR3 DNA reads as TGTGCCATCAGTGAGCGTACCCGGGGGTTCGAGCAGTACTTC.

In nucleotides, the CDR3 is TGTGCCAGCAGTGAAGTAATGAGAACTGGGAGCTACGAGCAGTACTTC. Protein sequence: CASSEVMRTGSYEQYF. The V and J genes are TRBV6-1 and TRBJ2-7; tentatively, D is TRBD2 (5 bases). The V gene lost 1 base and the J gene lost 3 bases, with 16 bases spanning the gap. This CDR3 comprises 16 residues. Germline values: CDR1 MNHNS, CDR2 SASEGT.

The CDR3 DNA reads TGTGCCAGCAGCCCCGGACAGGGGGCCGCGACTACAGGGGGCTACACCTTC. This sequence encodes CASSPGQGAATTGGYTF. The chain employs TRBV5-4 and TRBJ1-2; 11 bases fit TRBD1. V was clipped by 4 bases and J by 8 bases; unmatched bases: 16. The CDR3 covers 17 residues. CDR1 SGHNT and CDR2 YYREEE come from the germline V gene (reference sequence).

The chain carries TRBV19 and TRBJ2-1; 9 bases are a match to TRBD2. Germline CDR1 and CDR2: LNHDA and SQIVND (reference sequence). Losses at the gene ends were 5 bases for V and 4 bases for J; bases not matched to a gene: 9. This CDR3 is 16 amino acids long. CDR3 DNA: TGTGCCAGTAGTCCTATCCGACTAGCGGAGTACAATGAGCAGTTCTTC. Translation: CASSPIRLAEYNEQFF.

The chain couples TRBV10-3 to TRBJ1-1, with 7 bases lining up with TRBD1. The CDR3 is 14 amino acids. The germline CDR1 and CDR2 sequences are ENHRY and SYGVKD. V trimming: 8 bases; J trimming: 5 bases; junction bases outside the gene matches: 11. Here the CDR3 reads CAIGAGGLGTEAFF. CDR3 sequence (DNA): TGTGCCATCGGGGCAGGGGGTCTAGGGACTGAAGCTTTCTTT.

The chain carries TRBV5-4 and TRBJ2-3; TRBD2 aligns across 8 bases. Trimming cost V 1 base and J 2 bases; bases outside gene matches: 9. CDR3 size: 17 residues. Germline CDR1 SGHNT, CDR2 YYREEE (reference sequence). The CDR3 DNA is TGTGCCAGCAGCTTGTTAGCGAACGGGGGGGACACAGATACGCAGTATTTT. Encoded protein: CASSLLANGGDTDTQYF.

The genes are TRBV6-5 and TRBJ1-5, with TRBD1 as a possible D gene (5 bases). The length of the CDR3 is 14 residues. The germline V gene has CDR1 MNHEY and CDR2 SVGAGI. V lost 6 bases and J lost 4, with 13 bases in between. CDR3 region: CASSRGLTNQPQHF. Written as DNA, the CDR3 is TGTGCCAGCAGCCGGGGACTGACTAATCAGCCCCAGCATTTT.

The chain employs TRBV6-1 and TRBJ1-4; 7 bases match TRBD1. Germline assignment: CDR1 MNHNS and CDR2 SASEGT. The CDR3 sequence is 14 residues long. Losses at the gene ends were 2 bases for V and 8 bases for J; bases not matched to a gene: 5. The CDR3 spells CASSESRGVEKLFF. The CDR3 DNA reads as TGTGCCAGCAGTGAATCCAGGGGGGTGGAAAAACTGTTTTTT.

The rearrangement joins TRBV19 to TRBJ1-5, with TRBD1 identical over 10 bases. The CDR3 contains 15 residues. Germline lookup yields CDR1 LNHDA and CDR2 SQIVND (reference sequence). V was clipped by 3 bases and J by 5 bases; unmatched bases: 4. CDR3 bases: TGTGCCAGTAGTATCGGGACAGGGGTATATCAGCCCCAGCATTTT. It codes for CASSIGTGVYQPQHF.

The chain is built from TRBV7-9 and TRBJ2-7, with TRBD2 matching 9 bases. Germline V gene sequence: CDR1 SEHNR, CDR2 FQNEAQ (reference sequence). This CDR3 has 17 residues. Trimming took 6 bases from V and 2 from J; bases not matched to a gene: 14. CDR3 protein: CASSSPLGLAGTYEQYF. In nucleotides, the CDR3 is TGTGCCAGCAGTTCGCCCCTGGGGCTAGCGGGGACCTACGAGCAGTACTTC.

The CDR3 reads CASSGGGYTF. The CDR3 DNA reads as TGTGCCAGCAGCGGAGGGGGCTACACCTTC. This rearrangement joins TRBV9 to TRBJ1-2, with D hard to call. V was pared by 3 bases and J by 8 bases, with 5 bases between. The CDR3 length is 10 residues. CDR1 SGDLS and CDR2 YYNGEE come from the germline V gene.

This clone has a single count. The chain carries TRBV15 and TRBJ2-7; D might be TRBD2 (5 bases). The CDR3 runs 16 residues. V was trimmed by 0 bases and J by 0 bases, leaving 12 bases between them. The germline V gene encodes CDR1 LNHNV and CDR2 YYDKDF (reference sequence). This chain's CDR3 is CATSRERSGSSYEQYF. The DNA for the CDR3 is TGTGCCACCAGCAGAGAGCGGAGTGGGAGCTCCTACGAGCAGTACTTC.

The V and J genes are TRBV6-6 and TRBJ2-7, with TRBD2 matching 10 bases. The CDR3 is made up of 15 amino acids. V shed 7 bases, J shed 6 bases, and the junction held 12 bases outside the gene matches. Germline CDR1 and CDR2: MNHNY and SVGAGI (reference sequence). CDR3 sequence reads: CASTHGVAGGPEQYF. The CDR3 nucleotides read TGTGCCAGCACCCACGGGGTAGCGGGAGGCCCCGAGCAGTACTTC.

CDR3 sequence reads: CASSGYQSGRTSTDTQYF. The CDR3, as DNA: TGTGCCAGCAGTGGATACCAAAGCGGGCGCACTAGCACAGATACGCAGTATTTT. The gene calls are TRBV25-1 and TRBJ2-3; tentatively, D is TRBD2 (6 bases). The CDR3 is made up of 18 amino acids. The V end was cut by 4 bases, the J end by 0 bases, with 20 bases between. The V gene's germline CDR1 is MGHDK and CDR2 SYGVNS.

The chain recombines TRBV19 with TRBJ2-1, with D possibly being TRBD2 (5 bases). CDR3 length: 15 residues. The germline CDR1 and CDR2 sequences are LNHDA and SQIVND (reference sequence). Trimming removed 3 bases at V and 3 bases at J, with 12 bases between. Here the CDR3 reads CASSIEGVLYNEQFF. CDR3 coding DNA: TGTGCCAGTAGTATTGAGGGAGTCCTCTACAATGAGCAGTTCTTC.

The J gene is TRBJ2-1, the V gene TRBV10-3; D perhaps matches TRBD2 (6 bases). Per germline, CDR1 ENHRY and CDR2 SYGVKD. Trimming cost V 5 bases and J 5 bases, with 13 bases left between them. CDR3 length: 14 residues. CDR3 sequence: CAISPSVVDNEQFF. For the CDR3, the DNA is TGTGCCATCAGTCCTAGCGTCGTCGACAATGAGCAGTTCTTC.

This chain joins TRBV30 and TRBJ2-1; 10 nucleotides match TRBD1. Germline values: CDR1 GTSNPN, CDR2 SVGIG (reference sequence). The CDR3 has 16 amino acids. V trimming: 0 bases; J trimming: 8 bases; junction bases outside the gene matches: 10. CDR3 residues: CAWSVFGGQGLDEQFF. CDR3 nucleotide sequence: TGTGCCTGGAGTGTATTCGGGGGACAGGGGCTCGATGAGCAGTTCTTC.

The chain joins TRBV28 to TRBJ2-5, with D possibly matching TRBD2 (6 bases). Germline CDR1 MDHEN, CDR2 SYDVKM. V was shortened by 3 bases and J by 4 bases, with 15 bases between the two germline ends. The CDR3 is 15 amino acids. In nucleotides, the CDR3 is TGTGCCAGCAGTTTTAGGCGCGGGACTCGAGAGACCCAGTACTTC. Translated: CASSFRRGTRETQYF. The complete variable domain, with remaining parts taken from reference TRBV28 and TRBJ2-5, reads DVKVTQSSRYLVKRTGEKVFLECVQDMDHENMFWYRQDPGLGLRLIYFSYDVKMKEKGDIPEGYSVSREKKERFSLILESASTNQTSMYLCASSFRRGTRETQYFGPGTRLLVL.

The J gene is TRBJ2-2, the V gene TRBV27; D not certain. Germline CDR1 MNHEY, CDR2 SMNVEV (reference sequence). CDR3 length: 15 amino acids. V was cut by 6 bases and J by 3 bases, with 14 bases left in between. This CDR3 is CASSPQRTDTGELFF. Here the CDR3 DNA reads TGTGCCAGCAGCCCACAGAGAACGGACACCGGGGAGCTGTTTTTT.

The chain uses TRBV19 and TRBJ2-2; maybe TRBD1 (5 bases). Germline-derived CDR1 and CDR2 are LNHDA and SQIVND (reference sequence). This CDR3 comprises 17 residues. V was clipped by 5 bases and J by 7 bases, with 23 bases between them. For the CDR3, the DNA is TGTGCCAGTAGTGGTCGAGGACACCGGTCGGTAGACGGGGAGCTGTTTTTT. Translating gives CASSGRGHRSVDGELFF.

This clone showed up just once. The gene calls are TRBV11-3 and TRBJ2-7, with TRBD2 matching over 8 bases. This CDR3 region has 17 residues. From germline, CDR1 is SGHNT and CDR2 YENEEA. V was clipped by 1 base and J by 2 bases; unmatched bases: 10. For the CDR3, the DNA is TGTGCCAGCAGCTTAGGTTTCGGGGGGGCAATTCCCTACGAGCAGTACTTC. Translation gives CASSLGFGGAIPYEQYF.

The rearrangement joins TRBV28 to TRBJ1-5; 10 nucleotides agree with TRBD1. CDR1 is MDHEN, CDR2 SYDVKM, per germline. J lost 6 bases, V lost 5 bases, and 4 bases had no gene match. The CDR3 totals 14 residues. The CDR3 reads CASSIGQGGQPQHF. CDR3 nucleotides: TGTGCCAGCAGTATTGGACAGGGGGGTCAGCCCCAGCATTTT.